This T cell receptor (beta chain) was documented in a study of cytomegalovirus exposure and HLA in healthy donors. Regarding the study as a whole: The HLA-A and HLA-B alleles of most subjects were reportedly predicted accurately from TCR beta sequences. A later analysis found that most CMV-associated TCR beta chains appeared HLA-restricted. Association of a missense DCLRE1C variant with TCR beta V- and J-gene trimming was reported in a later analysis.

In regard to this clone: The antigen remains unidentified. Other DNA sequences from this sample encode an identical CDR3 as well.

The PCR was carried out with 60 Vbeta primers and 13 Jbeta primers. The data were produced by immunoSEQ multiplex PCR, yet TCRdb's version contains in-frame clones alone and is incomplete. The sample records approximately 100,000 clones, roughly 82% being singletons. Sequencing input: PBMCs. The clonotype originates from a man aged 40-49 years in good health and CMV-seropositive.

The CDR3 is CASSSGGDYNEQFF. CDR3 bases: TGTGCCAGTAGTAGCGGGGGGGACTACAATGAGCAGTTCTTC. V is TRBV19 and J is TRBJ2-1; 9 bases are a match to TRBD2. V lost 4 bases and J lost 3; bases outside the gene matches: 1. This CDR3 has 14 amino acids. CDR1 is LNHDA and CDR2 is SQIVND in the germline V gene (reference sequence).